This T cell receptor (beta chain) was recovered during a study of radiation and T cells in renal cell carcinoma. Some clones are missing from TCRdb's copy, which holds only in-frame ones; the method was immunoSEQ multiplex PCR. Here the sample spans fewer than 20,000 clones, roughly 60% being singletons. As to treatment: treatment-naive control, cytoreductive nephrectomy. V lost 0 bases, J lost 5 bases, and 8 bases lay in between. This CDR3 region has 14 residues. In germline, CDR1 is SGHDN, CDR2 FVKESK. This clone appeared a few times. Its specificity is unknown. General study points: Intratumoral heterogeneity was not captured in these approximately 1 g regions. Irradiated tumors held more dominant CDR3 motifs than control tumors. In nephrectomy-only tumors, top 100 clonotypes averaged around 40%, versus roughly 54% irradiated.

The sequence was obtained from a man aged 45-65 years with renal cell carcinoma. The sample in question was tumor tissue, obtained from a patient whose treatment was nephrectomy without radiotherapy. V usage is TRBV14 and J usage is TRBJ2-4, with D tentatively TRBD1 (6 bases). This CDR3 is CASSQDTGQNIQYF. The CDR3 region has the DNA TGTGCCAGCAGCCAAGATACAGGGCAAAACATTCAGTACTTC.